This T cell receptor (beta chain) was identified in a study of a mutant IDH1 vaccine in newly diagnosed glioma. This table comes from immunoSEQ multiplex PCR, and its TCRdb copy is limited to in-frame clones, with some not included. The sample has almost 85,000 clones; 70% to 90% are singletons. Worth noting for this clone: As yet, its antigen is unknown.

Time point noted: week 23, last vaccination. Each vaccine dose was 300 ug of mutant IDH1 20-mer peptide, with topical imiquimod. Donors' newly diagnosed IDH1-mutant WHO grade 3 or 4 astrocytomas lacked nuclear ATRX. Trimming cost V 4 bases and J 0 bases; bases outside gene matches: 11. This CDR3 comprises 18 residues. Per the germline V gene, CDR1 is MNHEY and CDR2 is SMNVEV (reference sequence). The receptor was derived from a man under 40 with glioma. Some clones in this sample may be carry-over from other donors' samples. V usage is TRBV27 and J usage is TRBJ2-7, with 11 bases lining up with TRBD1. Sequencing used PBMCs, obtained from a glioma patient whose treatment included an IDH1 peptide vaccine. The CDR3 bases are TGTGCCAGCAGTTCTTCTCCCATGGGACAGGGGGTCTCCTACGAGCAGTACTTC. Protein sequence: CASSSSPMGQGVSYEQYF.